The rows below give T cell receptor beta chains drawn from one sample of a study of T cells in Graves' hyperthyroidism and ophthalmopathy. TCRdb processed the multiplex PCR reads anew with MiXCR; each CDR3 protein has one entry. The sample lists about 590,000 distinct CDR3 sequences; approximately 15% were seen once. Sequencing was done on a sample of blood. The receptors here all came from a woman aged 18-30 years with Graves' ophthalmopathy. The CDR3 runs from the conserved cysteine through the conserved F or W. Fields, in order: J gene, V gene, clone size, CDR3 length, D gene, CDR3 protein, CDR3 DNA. A D gene is named only where the DNA matches it firmly. Clone size is not always given. Where it is, it says once, few, many or a class for expanded clones.

TRBJ1-1	TRBV12-5	many	16	TRBD1	CASGLDAGQGNTEAFF	TGTGCTAGTGGTTTGGACGCGGGACAGGGGAACACTGAAGCTTTCTTT
TRBJ1-5	TRBV27	many	14	NA	CASSLGLGNQPQHF	TGTGCCAGCAGTTTAGGGTTAGGCAATCAGCCCCAGCATTTT
TRBJ2-2	TRBV3-1	many	15	NA	CASSQAPGSTGELFF	TGTGCCAGCAGCCAAGCGCCTGGAAGCACCGGGGAGCTGTTTTTT
TRBJ1-1	TRBV20-1	many	14	TRBD1	CSARDSGGVAEAFF	TGCAGTGCTAGAGATTCAGGGGGGGTGGCTGAAGCTTTCTTT
TRBJ2-7	TRBV7-8	once	15	TRBD2	CASTGWTSGSGEQYF	TGTGCCAGCACCGGGTGGACTAGCGGGAGCGGTGAGCAGTACTTC
TRBJ1-2	TRBV19	few	13	TRBD1	CASRLQGLYGYTF	TGTGCCAGTAGACTACAGGGGCTTTATGGCTACACCTTC
TRBJ2-2	TRBV7-9	many	16	TRBD1	CASSVGTGSFTGELFF	TGTGCCAGCAGCGTTGGGACAGGGTCTTTCACCGGGGAGCTGTTTTTT
TRBJ2-3	TRBV7-6	few	16	NA	CASSLIGGESTDTQYF	TGTGCCAGCAGCTTAATAGGGGGGGAGAGCACAGATACGCAGTATTTT
TRBJ1-5	TRBV10-1	NA	16	NA	CASSVWPDRLNQPQHF	TGCGCCAGCAGTGTCTGGCCAGATCGTCTCAATCAGCCCCAGCATTTT
TRBJ2-1	TRBV6-2/TRBV6-3	many	18	TRBD1	CASSYRIGPEGAYNEQFF	TGTGCCAGCAGTTACCGCATCGGACCAGAGGGGGCGTACAATGAGCAGTTCTTC
TRBJ2-3	TRBV27	many	17	NA	CASSSHLGGRGTDTQYF	TGTGCCAGCAGTTCCCACCTCGGGGGGCGCGGCACAGATACGCAGTATTTT
TRBJ2-7	TRBV28	few	17	TRBD1	CASSLPGTGETSYEQYF	TGTGCCAGCAGTCTGCCGGGGACAGGGGAAACCTCCTACGAGCAGTACTTC
TRBJ1-5	TRBV28	many	15	NA	CASNLLDRPNQPQHF	TGTGCCAGCAACCTACTTGACAGGCCTAATCAGCCCCAGCATTTT
TRBJ1-1	TRBV2	many	13	NA	CASRARRNTEAFF	TGTGCCAGCAGGGCCAGGAGGAACACTGAAGCTTTCTTT
TRBJ1-6	TRBV18	NA	16	NA	CASSPSVGGRDSPLHF	TGTGCCAGCTCACCCTCCGTGGGGGGCCGAGATTCACCCCTCCACTTT
TRBJ2-7	TRBV6-1	many	14	TRBD1	CATQFRDRTYEQYF	TGTGCCACCCAGTTTCGGGACAGAACCTACGAGCAGTACTTC
TRBJ2-3	TRBV9	NA	15	TRBD2	CASSERAGATDTQYF	TGTGCCAGCAGTGAAAGAGCGGGAGCAACAGATACGCAGTATTTT
TRBJ2-7	TRBV7-9	many	16	NA	CASSGDRAQDFYEQYF	TGTGCCAGCAGCGGCGACCGGGCCCAAGATTTTTACGAGCAGTACTTC
TRBJ2-1	TRBV19	few	14	TRBD2	CATSGLAEGGEQFF	TGTGCCACCTCGGGACTAGCGGAGGGGGGTGAGCAGTTCTTC
TRBJ2-7	TRBV7-2	many	15	NA	CASSLGAGTGWVQYF	TGTGCCAGCAGCTTAGGCGCCGGGACCGGCTGGGTGCAGTACTTC
TRBJ2-7	TRBV20-1	many	13	NA	CSASGTSPYEQYF	TGCAGTGCTTCCGGGACCTCGCCCTACGAGCAGTACTTC
TRBJ2-1	TRBV19	NA	11	NA	CARMNTGMQFF	TGTGCCAGGATGAATACAGGGATGCAGTTCTTC